One and the same sample provided the 18 T cell receptor beta chains below, sequenced in a study of OX40 agonist ivuxolimab in advanced cancers. Sequencing used immunoSEQ multiplex PCR; TCRdb keeps in-frame clones, though not all of them. Of approximately 60,000 clones in the sample, about 94% were seen once. The material was CD4+ or CD8+ T cells sorted from blood, obtained in a trial of the OX40 agonist ivuxolimab. All receptors derive from an adult with an advanced solid tumor such as melanoma, head and neck, liver or kidney cancer.

V and J are TRBV6-5 and TRBJ2-7, with 12 positions matching TRBD2. The CDR3 contains 16 residues. The trim removed 4 bases at V and 1 base at J, leaving 5 bases unmatched. The germline V gene encodes CDR1 MNHEY and CDR2 SVGAGI. CDR3 sequence: CASSSPGTSGSYEQYF. The CDR3 nucleotides read TGTGCCAGCAGTTCCCCTGGGACTAGCGGGTCCTACGAGCAGTACTTC.

The chain couples TRBV10-3 to TRBJ2-7; 8 bases fit TRBD1. The CDR3 is 14 residues long. Germline values: CDR1 ENHRY, CDR2 SYGVKD. V lost 4 bases, J lost 4 bases, and 6 bases stayed unmatched. The CDR3 is CAISATGDLYEQYF. The CDR3 bases are TGTGCCATCAGTGCGACAGGGGACCTATACGAGCAGTACTTC.

V is TRBV27 and J is TRBJ2-2; no clear D. Germline-derived CDR1 and CDR2 are MNHEY and SMNVEV (reference sequence). Trimming cost V 5 bases and J 8 bases, with 6 bases left between them. The CDR3 loop spans 11 amino acids. This chain's CDR3 is CASSLSGELFF. In DNA, the CDR3 is TGTGCCAGCAGTCTGTCAGGGGAGCTGTTTTTT.

The rearrangement joins TRBV7-8 to TRBJ1-1, with 8 bases that match TRBD1. The junction had 17 bases not matched to a gene; V was cut back by 7 bases and J by 4 bases. CDR1 is SGHVS, CDR2 FQNEAQ, per germline. The CDR3 covers 17 residues. In DNA, the CDR3 is TGTGCCAGCACTCCAGGAATGGGTGACAGGGGATTCACTGAAGCTTTCTTT. It is translated as CASTPGMGDRGFTEAFF.

The chain links TRBV6-5 to TRBJ2-7, with 11 bases lining up with TRBD2. V was pared by 0 bases and J by 3 bases, with 4 bases of the junction left unmatched. This CDR3 is 16 amino acids long. Germline values: CDR1 MNHEY, CDR2 SVGAGI. CDR3 DNA: TGTGCCAGCAGTTACTCCTCGACTAGCGGGAACTACGAGCAGTACTTC. Amino acid sequence: CASSYSSTSGNYEQYF.

The J gene is TRBJ2-3, the V gene TRBV5-1; TRBD2 agrees at 13 bases. Germline V gene sequence: CDR1 SGHRS, CDR2 YFSETQ. This CDR3 is 19 amino acids long. J was trimmed by 0 bases and V by 3 bases; bases with no gene match: 10. CDR3 sequence (DNA): TGCGCCAGCAGCTGGATCCGGACTAGCGGGGGCCCTAGCACAGATACGCAGTATTTT. It encodes CASSWIRTSGGPSTDTQYF.

This clone was observed a single time. In DNA, the CDR3 is TGTGCCAGCAGTGAACTCGGGACTAGCGGATCTGATACGCAGTATTTT. This translates into CASSELGTSGSDTQYF. The genes are TRBV6-1 and TRBJ2-3, with 11 bases matching TRBD2. The CDR3 consists of 16 residues. The J segment lost 6 bases and the V segment lost 2 bases, leaving 7 bases of the junction unmatched. Germline lookup yields CDR1 MNHNS and CDR2 SASEGT.

This clone was seen a single time. This chain links TRBV5-1 with TRBJ2-3; no reliable D call. CDR1 and CDR2 from the germline V gene are SGHRS and YFSETQ. The V end was cut by 3 bases, the J end by 4 bases, with 3 bases between. The CDR3 contains 11 residues. The CDR3 sequence is CASSWADTQYF. The CDR3 nucleotides read TGCGCCAGCAGCTGGGCAGATACGCAGTATTTT.

This clone was seen at least ten times. The chain has TRBV11-2 and TRBJ2-3; a weak D match, TRBD2 (5 bases). With 6 bases removed from V and 4 bases from J, the gap between germline ends came to 8 bases. CDR3 length: 12 amino acids. In germline, CDR1 is SGHAT, CDR2 FQNNGV. The CDR3 sequence: CASRLGADTQYF. DNA for the CDR3: TGTGCCAGCAGACTAGGTGCAGATACGCAGTATTTT.

This chain links TRBV9 with TRBJ2-1; D is uncertain. Germline CDR1 is SGDLS and CDR2 is YYNGEE. The CDR3 has 12 amino acids. V lost 3 bases and J lost 10, with 11 bases in between. CDR3 DNA sequence: TGTGCCAGCAGCGGAGTCGCCGGCGAGCAGTTCTTC. As protein: CASSGVAGEQFF.

The chain links TRBV9 to TRBJ2-3; D perhaps matches TRBD2 (6 bases). Germline assignment: CDR1 SGDLS and CDR2 YYNGEE. V was clipped by 3 bases and J by 0 bases, with 11 bases between them. The CDR3 totals 15 residues. The CDR3 reads CASSGGETSTDTQYF. The CDR3 DNA is TGTGCCAGCAGCGGGGGGGAGACGAGCACAGATACGCAGTATTTT.

V usage is TRBV4-1 and J usage is TRBJ2-2; TRBD1 agrees at 9 bases. This CDR3 comprises 18 residues. The ends lost 0 bases at V and 6 bases at J; junction bases unmatched: 11. Germline V gene sequence: CDR1 MGHRA, CDR2 YSYEKL. This chain's CDR3 is CASSQDGSGTGSSGELFF. CDR3 in DNA: TGCGCCAGCAGCCAAGACGGCTCCGGGACAGGGTCGTCCGGGGAGCTGTTTTTT.

The chain joins TRBV7-2 to TRBJ2-3, with 12 bases identical to TRBD2. Germline values: CDR1 SGHTA, CDR2 FQGNSA. The CDR3 extends over 20 amino acids. With V trimmed by 0 bases and J by 2 bases, 12 bases remained unmatched. The CDR3 coding sequence is TGTGCCAGCAGCTTAGCATTCTTGCTAGCGGGAGGGCGCGACACAGATACGCAGTATTTT. Amino acid sequence: CASSLAFLLAGGRDTDTQYF.

The J gene is TRBJ2-7, the V gene TRBV29-1; 8 bases fit TRBD1. After removal of 5 bases from V and 2 bases from J, the junction contained 5 bases not matched to a gene. This CDR3 is 13 amino acids long. Per germline, CDR1 SQVTM and CDR2 ANQGSEA. CDR3: CSVRDRSTYEQYF. The CDR3 DNA reads TGCAGCGTTCGGGACAGGAGCACCTACGAGCAGTACTTC.

The rearrangement uses TRBV13 and TRBJ2-7; D perhaps matches TRBD1 (6 bases). Germline V CDR1 and CDR2: PRHDT, FYEKMQ (reference sequence). The ends were cut back, 1 base at V and 2 bases at J, with 15 bases in the middle. The CDR3 length is 16 residues. The CDR3 protein is CASSLVGQGRAYEQYF. The CDR3 DNA sequence: TGTGCCAGCAGCTTAGTTGGCCAGGGGAGAGCCTACGAGCAGTACTTC.

The chain employs TRBV14 and TRBJ1-1; D unclear. The CDR3 loop spans 12 amino acids. Germline V gene lookup returns CDR1 SGHDN and CDR2 FVKESK. The V end lost 3 bases, the J end lost 4 bases, and 6 bases lay between the germline ends. The CDR3 region is CASSHRFTEAFF. The CDR3 region has the DNA TGTGCCAGCAGCCACCGGTTCACTGAAGCTTTCTTT.

The chain carries TRBV19 and TRBJ2-7; 9 nucleotides line up with TRBD2. Trimming at V came to 3 bases and at J to 8 bases, leaving 5 bases not matched to a gene. The CDR3 has 13 amino acids. Germline values: CDR1 LNHDA, CDR2 SQIVND (reference sequence). DNA of the CDR3: TGTGCCAGTAGTATGTGGACTAGCGACAAGCAGTACTTC. Encoded protein: CASSMWTSDKQYF.

The chain carries TRBV4-3 and TRBJ2-1; possibly TRBD1 for D (5 bases). The germline CDR1 and CDR2 sequences are LGHNA and YSLEER. The CDR3 length is 15 residues. The V and J ends lost 0 bases and 3 bases respectively, with 9 bases between them. CDR3 loop: CASSQDTGDYNEQFF. CDR3 nucleotide sequence: TGCGCCAGCAGCCAAGATACAGGAGACTACAATGAGCAGTTCTTC.